Sequencing of this TCR beta chain was carried out in a study of T-cell memory formation after mild COVID-19. Trimming took off 3 bases at V and 2 bases at J, with 9 bases between the two ends. The CDR3 totals 13 residues. Germline lookup yields CDR1 SQVTM and CDR2 ANQGSEA. TCRdb independently ran MiXCR on the 5' RACE reads; one entry per CDR3 protein. Among 360,000 or so distinct CDR3 sequences listed, 25% to 30% were seen once. The sequence derives from an adult woman who had mild COVID-19 (a few samples of this study predate the infection). Cell type and time point are not known. The sample comprised PBMCs or a T cell subset sorted from them (not recorded which). V and J are TRBV29-1 and TRBJ2-3; D not resolved. CDR3 nucleotide sequence: TGCAGCGTTGAGGTCAGATTCACAGATACGCAGTATTTT. This codes for CSVEVRFTDTQYF.